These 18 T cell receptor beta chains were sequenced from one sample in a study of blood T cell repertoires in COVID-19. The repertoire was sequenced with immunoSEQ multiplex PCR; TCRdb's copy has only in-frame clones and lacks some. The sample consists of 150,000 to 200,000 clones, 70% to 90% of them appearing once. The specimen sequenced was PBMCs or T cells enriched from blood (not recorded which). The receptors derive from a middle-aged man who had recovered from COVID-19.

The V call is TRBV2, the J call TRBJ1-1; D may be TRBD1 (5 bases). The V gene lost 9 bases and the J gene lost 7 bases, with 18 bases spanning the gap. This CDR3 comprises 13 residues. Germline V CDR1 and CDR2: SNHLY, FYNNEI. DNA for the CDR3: TGTGCCAGTCCACAGGAGACAACAAATGAAGCTTTCTTT. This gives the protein CASPQETTNEAFF.

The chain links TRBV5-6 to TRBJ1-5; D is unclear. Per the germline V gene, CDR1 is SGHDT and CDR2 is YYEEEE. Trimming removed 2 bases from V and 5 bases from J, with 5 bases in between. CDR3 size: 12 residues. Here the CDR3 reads CASSFIDQPQHF. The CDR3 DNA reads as TGTGCCAGCAGCTTTATTGATCAGCCCCAGCATTTT.

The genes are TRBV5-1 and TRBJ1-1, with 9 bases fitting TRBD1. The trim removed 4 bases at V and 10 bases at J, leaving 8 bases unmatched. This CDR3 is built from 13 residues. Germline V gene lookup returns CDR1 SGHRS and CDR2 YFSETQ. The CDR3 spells CASSLDRGQGAFF. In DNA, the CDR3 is TGCGCCAGCAGCCTGGACAGGGGACAAGGAGCTTTCTTT. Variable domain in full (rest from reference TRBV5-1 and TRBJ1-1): KAGVTQTPRYLIKTRGQQVTLSCSPISGHRSVSWYQQTPGQGLQFLFEYFSETQRNKGNFPGRFSGRQFSNSRSEMNVSTLELGDSALYLCASSLDRGQGAFFGQGTRLTVV.

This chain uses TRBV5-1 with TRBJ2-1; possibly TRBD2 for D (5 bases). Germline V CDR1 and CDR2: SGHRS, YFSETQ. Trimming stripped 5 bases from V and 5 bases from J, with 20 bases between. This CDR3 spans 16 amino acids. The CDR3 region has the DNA TGCGCCAGCAGTCAGGAGGCGGGCGCGGTTAACAATGAGCAGTTCTTC. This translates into CASSQEAGAVNNEQFF. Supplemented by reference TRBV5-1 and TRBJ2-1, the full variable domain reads KAGVTQTPRYLIKTRGQQVTLSCSPISGHRSVSWYQQTPGQGLQFLFEYFSETQRNKGNFPGRFSGRQFSNSRSEMNVSTLELGDSALYLCASSQEAGAVNNEQFFGPGTRLTVL.

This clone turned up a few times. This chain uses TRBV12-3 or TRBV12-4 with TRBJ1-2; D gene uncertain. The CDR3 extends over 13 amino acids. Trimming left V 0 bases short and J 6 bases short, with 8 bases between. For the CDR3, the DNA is TGTGCCAGCAGTTTAGCGCTCAGGAATGGCTACACCTTC. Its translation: CASSLALRNGYTF.

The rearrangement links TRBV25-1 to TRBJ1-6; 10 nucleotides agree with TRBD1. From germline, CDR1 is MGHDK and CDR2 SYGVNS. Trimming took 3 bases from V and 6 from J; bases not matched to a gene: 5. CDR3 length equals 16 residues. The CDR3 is CASSDGDRGGNSPLHF. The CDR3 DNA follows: TGTGCCAGCAGTGATGGGGACAGGGGCGGTAATTCACCCCTCCACTTT.

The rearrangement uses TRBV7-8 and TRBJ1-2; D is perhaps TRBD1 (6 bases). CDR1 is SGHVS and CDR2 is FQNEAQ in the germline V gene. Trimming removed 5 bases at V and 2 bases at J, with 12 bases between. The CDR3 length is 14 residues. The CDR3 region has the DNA TGTGCCAGCAGCCTCGGGACATACAACTATGGCTACACCTTC. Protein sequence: CASSLGTYNYGYTF.

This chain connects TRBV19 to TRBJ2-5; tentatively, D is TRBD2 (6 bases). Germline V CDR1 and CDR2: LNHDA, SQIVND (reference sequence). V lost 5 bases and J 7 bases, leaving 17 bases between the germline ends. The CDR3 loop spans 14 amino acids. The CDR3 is CASSPGGALGTQYF. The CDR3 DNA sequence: TGTGCCAGTAGTCCTGGAGGGGCCTTAGGGACCCAGTACTTC.

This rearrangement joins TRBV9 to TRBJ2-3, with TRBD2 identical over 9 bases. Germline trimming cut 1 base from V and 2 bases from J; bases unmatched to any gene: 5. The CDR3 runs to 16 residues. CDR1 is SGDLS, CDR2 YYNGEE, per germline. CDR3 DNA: TGTGCCAGCAGCGTAAGGGCTAGCGGGGACACAGATACGCAGTATTTT. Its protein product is CASSVRASGDTDTQYF.

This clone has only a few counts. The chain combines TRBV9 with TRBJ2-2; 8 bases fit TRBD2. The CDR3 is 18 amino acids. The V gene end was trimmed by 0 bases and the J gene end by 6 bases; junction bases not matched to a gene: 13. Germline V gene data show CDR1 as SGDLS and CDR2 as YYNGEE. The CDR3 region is CASSVVPAGVSGAGELFF. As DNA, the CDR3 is TGTGCCAGCAGCGTAGTTCCAGCGGGGGTCTCAGGGGCCGGGGAGCTGTTTTTT.

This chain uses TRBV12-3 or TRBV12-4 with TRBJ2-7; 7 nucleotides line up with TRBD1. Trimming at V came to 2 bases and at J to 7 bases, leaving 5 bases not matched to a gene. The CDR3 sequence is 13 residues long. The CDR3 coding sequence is TGTGCCAGCAGTTTACGCGACAGGGAAGAGCAGTACTTC. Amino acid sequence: CASSLRDREEQYF.

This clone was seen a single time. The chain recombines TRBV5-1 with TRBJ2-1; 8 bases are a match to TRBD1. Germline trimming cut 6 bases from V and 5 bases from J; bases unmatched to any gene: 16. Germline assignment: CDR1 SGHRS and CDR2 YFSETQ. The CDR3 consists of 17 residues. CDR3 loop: CASIPTPGTGANNEQFF. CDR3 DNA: TGCGCCAGCATCCCCACCCCCGGGACAGGCGCGAACAATGAGCAGTTCTTC.

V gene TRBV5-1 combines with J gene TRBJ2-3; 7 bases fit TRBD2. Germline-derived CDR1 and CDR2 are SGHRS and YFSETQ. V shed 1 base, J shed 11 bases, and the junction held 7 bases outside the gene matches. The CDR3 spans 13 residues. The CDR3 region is CASSLFAGERQYF. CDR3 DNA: TGCGCCAGCAGCTTGTTCGCGGGAGAGCGGCAGTATTTT.

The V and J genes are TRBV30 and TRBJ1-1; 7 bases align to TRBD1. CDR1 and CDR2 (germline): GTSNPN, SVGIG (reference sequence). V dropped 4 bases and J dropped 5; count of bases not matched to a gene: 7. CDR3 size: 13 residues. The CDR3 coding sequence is TGTGCCTGGACTACGCAGGGGGGAACTGAAGCTTTCTTT. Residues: CAWTTQGGTEAFF. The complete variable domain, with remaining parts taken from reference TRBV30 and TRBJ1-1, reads SQTIHQWPATLVQPVGSPLSLECTVEGTSNPNLYWYRQAAGRGLQLLFYSVGIGQISSEVPQNLSASRPQDRQFILSSKKLLLSDSGFYLCAWTTQGGTEAFFGQGTRLTVV.

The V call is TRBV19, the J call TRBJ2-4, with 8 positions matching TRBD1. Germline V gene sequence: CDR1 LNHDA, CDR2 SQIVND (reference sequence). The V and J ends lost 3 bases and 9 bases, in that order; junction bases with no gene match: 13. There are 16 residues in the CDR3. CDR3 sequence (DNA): TGTGCCAGTAGTATCGACAGGGGAGTCCAAAAGGGCATTCAGTACTTC. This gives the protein CASSIDRGVQKGIQYF.

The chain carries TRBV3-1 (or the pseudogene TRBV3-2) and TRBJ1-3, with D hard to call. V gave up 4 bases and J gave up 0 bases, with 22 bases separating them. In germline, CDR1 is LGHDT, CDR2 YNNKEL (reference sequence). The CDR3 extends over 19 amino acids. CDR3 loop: CASSREAGRSLISGNTIYF. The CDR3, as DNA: TGTGCCAGCAGCCGGGAGGCCGGAAGGTCCCTCATCTCTGGAAACACCATATATTTT.

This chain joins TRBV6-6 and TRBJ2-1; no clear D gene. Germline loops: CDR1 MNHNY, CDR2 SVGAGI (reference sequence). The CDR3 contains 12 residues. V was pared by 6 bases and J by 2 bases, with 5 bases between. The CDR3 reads CASSEPYNEQFF. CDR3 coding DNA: TGTGCCAGCAGCGAGCCCTACAATGAGCAGTTCTTC.

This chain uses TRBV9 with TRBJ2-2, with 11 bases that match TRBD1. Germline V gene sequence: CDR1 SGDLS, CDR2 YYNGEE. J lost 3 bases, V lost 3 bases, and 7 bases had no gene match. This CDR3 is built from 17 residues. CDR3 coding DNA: TGTGCCAGCAGCGGATGGGGACAGGGGGAGGACACCGGGGAGCTGTTTTTT. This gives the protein CASSGWGQGEDTGELFF.